Shown below are 21 T cell receptor beta chains from a single sample sequenced in a study of shared clonotypes between healthy human individuals. Sequenced by immunoSEQ multiplex PCR; TCRdb stores in-frame clones only, minus some. The sample lists approximately 2.5 million clones, 93% occurring once. The sequenced material came from naive CD4+ T cells from PBMCs. Subset defined: CD45RA+ positively selected. Receptors were obtained from a man younger than 35 in good health. Some clones in this sample may be carry-over from other donors' samples.

V usage is TRBV9 and J usage is TRBJ1-1; TRBD1 aligns across 8 bases. J was trimmed by 6 bases and V by 2 bases; bases with no gene match: 9. The CDR3 has 15 amino acids. Germline V gives CDR1 SGDLS, CDR2 YYNGEE. The CDR3 reads CASSVGGQGSSEAFF. The CDR3 DNA sequence: TGTGCCAGCAGCGTTGGTGGACAGGGATCGTCTGAAGCTTTCTTT.

This chain uses TRBV4-1 with TRBJ2-7, with D possibly being TRBD1 or TRBD2 (5 bases each). The CDR3 extends over 15 amino acids. Trimming took off 1 base at V and 2 bases at J, with 12 bases between the two ends. Per germline, CDR1 MGHRA and CDR2 YSYEKL. CDR3 loop: CASSQARDRAYEQYF. The DNA of the CDR3 is TGCGCCAGCAGCCAAGCCCGGGACCGGGCCTACGAGCAGTACTTC.

The chain recombines TRBV7-6 with TRBJ1-1, with no clear D. There are 15 residues in the CDR3. The V gene's germline CDR1 is SGHVS and CDR2 FNYEAQ. Trimming left V 0 bases short and J 1 base short, with 9 bases between. The CDR3 DNA reads as TGTGCCAGCAGCTTAGCGCCTGGAGGGAACACTGAAGCTTTCTTT. As protein: CASSLAPGGNTEAFF. Supplemented by reference TRBV7-6 and TRBJ1-1, the full variable domain reads GAGVSQSPRYKVTKRGQDVALRCDPISGHVSLYWYRQALGQGPEFLTYFNYEAQQDKSGLPNDRFSAERPEGSISTLTIQRTEQRDSAMYRCASSLAPGGNTEAFFGQGTRLTVV.

The gene calls are TRBV30 and TRBJ2-7; 7 nucleotides line up with TRBD1. Germline CDR1 and CDR2: GTSNPN and SVGIG (reference sequence). The CDR3 runs 14 residues. With V trimmed by 0 bases and J by 2 bases, 4 bases remained unmatched. CDR3 sequence: CAWSVMTGPYEQYF. Here the CDR3 DNA reads TGTGCCTGGAGTGTTATGACAGGGCCCTACGAGCAGTACTTC.

V usage is TRBV27 and J usage is TRBJ2-5, with TRBD2 matching 14 bases. With 6 bases clipped from V and 5 bases from J, the junction kept 11 bases outside the gene matches. Germline V lookup: CDR1 MNHEY, CDR2 SMNVEV (reference sequence). CDR3 length: 17 residues. DNA of the CDR3: TGTGCCAGCAGGGGACTAGCGGGAGTTGTTTCAGGGGAGACCCAGTACTTC. Translation: CASRGLAGVVSGETQYF.

The CDR3 DNA is TGTGCAAGTCGCTTAGTCGGGCGGGTCCCGAACAATGAGCAGTTCTTC. Its translation: CASRLVGRVPNNEQFF. This chain uses TRBV12-2 with TRBJ2-1; the D call in the table, TRBD2, was not verified against the DNA. TRBV12-2 is marked as a pseudogene. There are 16 residues in the CDR3.

This chain connects TRBV10-3 to TRBJ1-2; D unclear. Trimming shortened V by 5 bases and J by 4 bases, and 14 bases separated the two germline ends. From germline, CDR1 is ENHRY and CDR2 SYGVKD. This CDR3 region has 14 residues. The CDR3 region is CAISSVTKGYGYTF. CDR3 coding DNA: TGTGCCATCAGTTCCGTCACGAAGGGCTATGGCTACACCTTC.

The chain uses TRBV28 and TRBJ2-1, with TRBD2 identical over 11 bases. Germline CDR1 reads MDHEN; CDR2 reads SYDVKM. This CDR3 is 15 amino acids long. V was clipped by 6 bases and J by 10 bases; unmatched bases: 11. The CDR3 spells CASRVTSGSSSEQFF. For the CDR3, the DNA is TGTGCCAGCAGGGTTACTAGCGGGAGCTCAAGCGAGCAGTTCTTC.

V and J are TRBV7-9 and TRBJ2-3; the match to TRBD2 covers 8 bases. V was clipped by 6 bases and J by 5 bases; unmatched bases: 7. This CDR3 comprises 14 residues. Germline assignment: CDR1 SEHNR and CDR2 FQNEAQ (reference sequence). CDR3 sequence: CASRELAAQDTQYF. The CDR3 DNA is TGTGCCAGCAGGGAACTAGCGGCCCAAGATACGCAGTATTTT.

The chain uses TRBV19 and TRBJ2-2, with TRBD1 as a possible D gene (6 bases). Trimming removed 6 bases at V and 7 bases at J, with 21 bases between. The germline CDR1 and CDR2 sequences are LNHDA and SQIVND (reference sequence). This CDR3 contains 16 residues. DNA of the CDR3: TGTGCCAGTAGGAAGGGGGACGGCTTGCCTATCGGGGAGCTGTTTTTT. Protein: CASRKGDGLPIGELFF. Full variable domain (missing parts from reference TRBV19 and TRBJ2-2): DGGITQSPKYLFRKEGQNVTLSCEQNLNHDAMYWYRQDPGQGLRLIYYSQIVNDFQKGDIAEGYSVSREKKESFPLTVTSAQKNPTAFYLCASRKGDGLPIGELFFGEGSRLTVL.

The V gene is TRBV13, the J gene TRBJ2-7; the match to TRBD1 covers 8 bases. There are 14 residues in the CDR3. Trimming cost V 5 bases and J 1 base; bases outside gene matches: 4. The germline V gene encodes CDR1 PRHDT and CDR2 FYEKMQ (reference sequence). The CDR3 nucleotides read TGTGCCAGCAGCCCTAGGACAGGGTCCTACGAGCAGTACTTC. Translated: CASSPRTGSYEQYF.

About this clone itself: The sample carries other DNA sequences with the same CDR3. The chain uses TRBV25-1 and TRBJ2-1, with unresolved D. Germline values: CDR1 MGHDK, CDR2 SYGVNS. The CDR3 is 15 residues long. The V and J ends lost 4 bases and 0 bases respectively, with 10 bases between them. In nucleotides, the CDR3 is TGTGCCAGCAGTGTGCCGGGTGGCTCCTACAATGAGCAGTTCTTC. Translation: CASSVPGGSYNEQFF.

The genes are TRBV7-9 and TRBJ2-2, with D tentatively TRBD1 or TRBD2 (5 bases each). The length of the CDR3 is 17 residues. Trimming took off 5 bases at V and 4 bases at J, with 20 bases between the two ends. The germline gives CDR1 SEHNR, CDR2 FQNEAQ (reference sequence). The CDR3 bases are TGTGCCAGCAGCCCTAAGGGGCGGGCGCAGGTCACCGGGGAGCTGTTTTTT. Its translation is CASSPKGRAQVTGELFF.

Written as DNA, the CDR3 is TGCGCCAGCAGCTCGTCGACTAGCGGCCGTTTTAATGAGCAGTTCTTC. Translated: CASSSSTSGRFNEQFF. The chain employs TRBV5-1 and TRBJ2-1; 9 bases are shared with TRBD2. Trimming at V came to 3 bases and at J to 7 bases, leaving 11 bases not matched to a gene. The CDR3 has 16 amino acids. CDR1 and CDR2 (germline): SGHRS, YFSETQ.

The J gene is TRBJ1-6, the V gene TRBV7-9, with 7 bases fitting TRBD1. Trimming took 2 bases from V and 11 from J; bases not matched to a gene: 15. Germline lookup yields CDR1 SEHNR and CDR2 FQNEAQ (reference sequence). This CDR3 has 17 amino acids. The CDR3 coding sequence is TGTGCCAGCAGCTTAAGGTTGGGACAGCGGGACCCTACACCCCTCCACTTT. Amino acids: CASSLRLGQRDPTPLHF.

On this clone: This specimen includes other DNA sequences encoding the same CDR3. This rearrangement joins TRBV18 to TRBJ2-5, with D uncertain. CDR1 and CDR2 (germline): KGHSH, LQKENI. The CDR3 has 12 residues. With 2 bases removed from V and 2 bases from J, the gap between germline ends came to 3 bases. CDR3 sequence: CASSPLQETQYF. The CDR3 DNA is TGTGCCAGCTCACCATTGCAAGAGACCCAGTACTTC.

This rearrangement joins TRBV28 to TRBJ1-4; 8 nucleotides agree with TRBD1. In germline, CDR1 is MDHEN, CDR2 SYDVKM. The trim removed 3 bases at V and 5 bases at J, leaving 8 bases unmatched. This CDR3 is 16 amino acids long. The CDR3 here is CASSLPGTGINEKLFF. In DNA, the CDR3 is TGTGCCAGCAGTTTGCCCGGGACAGGCATAAATGAAAAACTGTTTTTT.

This chain uses TRBV20-1 with TRBJ1-2; no reliable D call. Germline loops: CDR1 DFQATT, CDR2 SNEGSKA (reference sequence). V was trimmed by 4 bases and J by 8 bases, leaving 11 bases between them. The CDR3 spans 11 residues. In DNA form, the CDR3 reads TGCAGTGCTATCTGGGTTGGGGGCTACACCTTC. Its translation is CSAIWVGGYTF.

The V gene is TRBV18, the J gene TRBJ2-1; 7 nucleotides align to TRBD2. The V and J ends lost 2 bases and 5 bases, in that order; junction bases with no gene match: 12. The CDR3 is made up of 17 amino acids. Germline-derived CDR1 and CDR2 are KGHSH and LQKENI. CDR3 DNA: TGTGCCAGCTCACCAATGGTCCTGCCGACTAGCAACAATGAGCAGTTCTTC. Translation: CASSPMVLPTSNNEQFF.

V is TRBV9 and J is TRBJ2-3; TRBD1 aligns across 7 bases. CDR1 is SGDLS, CDR2 YYNGEE, per germline. V gave up 0 bases and J gave up 2 bases; unmatched junction bases: 6. There are 16 residues in the CDR3. CDR3 sequence: CASSVVGTADTDTQYF. In DNA, the CDR3 is TGTGCCAGCAGCGTAGTGGGGACAGCGGACACAGATACGCAGTATTTT.

The V call is TRBV6-4, the J call TRBJ2-1, with D possibly TRBD2 on 6 matching bases. Germline CDR1 reads MRHNA; CDR2 reads SNTAGT. The CDR3 sequence is 14 residues long. V gave up 6 bases and J gave up 1 base, with 10 bases separating them. The CDR3, as DNA: TGTGCCAGCAGCAGTAGCGGTTCCTACAATGAGCAGTTCTTC. Encoded protein: CASSSSGSYNEQFF.